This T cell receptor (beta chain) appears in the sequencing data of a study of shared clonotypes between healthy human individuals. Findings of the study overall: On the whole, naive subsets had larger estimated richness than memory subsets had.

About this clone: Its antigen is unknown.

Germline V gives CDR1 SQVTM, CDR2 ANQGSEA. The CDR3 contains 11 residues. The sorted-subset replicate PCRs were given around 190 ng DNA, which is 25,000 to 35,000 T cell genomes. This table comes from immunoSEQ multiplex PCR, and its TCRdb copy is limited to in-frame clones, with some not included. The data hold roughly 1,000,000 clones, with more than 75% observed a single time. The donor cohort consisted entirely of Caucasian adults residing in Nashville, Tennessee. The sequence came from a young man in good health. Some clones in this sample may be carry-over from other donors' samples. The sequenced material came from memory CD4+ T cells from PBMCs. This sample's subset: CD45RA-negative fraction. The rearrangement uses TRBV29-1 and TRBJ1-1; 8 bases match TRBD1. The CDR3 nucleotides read TGCAGTGGGGTTAGGGACAGGAAGGGTTTCTTT. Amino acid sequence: CSGVRDRKGFF.